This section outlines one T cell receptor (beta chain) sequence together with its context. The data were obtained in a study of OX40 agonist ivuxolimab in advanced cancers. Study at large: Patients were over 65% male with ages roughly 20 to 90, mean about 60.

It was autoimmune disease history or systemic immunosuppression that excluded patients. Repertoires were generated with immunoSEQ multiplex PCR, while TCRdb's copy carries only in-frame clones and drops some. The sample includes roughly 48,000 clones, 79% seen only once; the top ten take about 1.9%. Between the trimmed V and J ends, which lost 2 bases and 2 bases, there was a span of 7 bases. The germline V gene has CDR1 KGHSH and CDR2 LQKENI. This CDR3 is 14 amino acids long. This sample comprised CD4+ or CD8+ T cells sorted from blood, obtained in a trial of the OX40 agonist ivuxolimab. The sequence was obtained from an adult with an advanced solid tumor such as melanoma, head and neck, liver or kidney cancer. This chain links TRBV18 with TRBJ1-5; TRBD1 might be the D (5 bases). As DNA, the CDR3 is TGTGCCAGCTCACCAGGGGGAGGCAATCAGCCCCAGCATTTT. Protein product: CASSPGGGNQPQHF.